Listed below are T cell receptor beta chains from one sample, sequenced in a study of T cells after posttransplantation cyclophosphamide. Sequencing was performed with immunoSEQ multiplex PCR; in TCRdb, only in-frame clones are kept and a portion is missing. The record shows under 25,000 clones for this sample, with no singletons present. Sequenced material: PBMCs. These receptors all come from a woman in her fifties or sixties in good health, CMV-negative, and a related stem cell transplant donor. The CDR3 runs from the conserved cysteine through the conserved F or W. Each record gives: clone size, V gene, D gene, J gene, CDR3 DNA, CDR3 protein. D genes are given only for firm matches. Where a row states a size, it is once, few, many or the class of an expanded clone; other rows omit it.

abundance: many
v_gene: TRBV6-5
d_gene: -
j_gene: TRBJ1-6
CDR3nt: TGTGCCAGCAGTTACCGGCAGGGCCTCATTTCACCCCTCCACTTT
CDR3aa: CASSYRQGLISPLHF

abundance: few
v_gene: TRBV15
d_gene: TRBD2
j_gene: TRBJ2-3
CDR3nt: TGTGCCACCAGCAGGCCTGGACTAGCGGGTTTCACAGATACGCAGTATTTT
CDR3aa: CATSRPGLAGFTDTQYF

abundance: many
v_gene: TRBV7-2
d_gene: TRBD1
j_gene: TRBJ1-5
CDR3nt: TGTGCCAGCAGCCTTAGTCTAAGAGGGGGCCGGGGTCAGCCCCAGCATTTT
CDR3aa: CASSLSLRGGRGQPQHF

abundance: -
v_gene: TRBV19
d_gene: -
j_gene: TRBJ1-2
CDR3nt: TGTGCCAGTAGTATAGTGCCGGAGGGGCTGGGCTACACCTTC
CDR3aa: CASSIVPEGLGYTF

abundance: many
v_gene: TRBV7-6
d_gene: -
j_gene: TRBJ2-7
CDR3nt: TGTGCCAGCAGCGCGGGACCAGCCTACGAGCAGTACTTC
CDR3aa: CASSAGPAYEQYF

abundance: many
v_gene: TRBV9
d_gene: TRBD1
j_gene: TRBJ1-4
CDR3nt: TGTGCCAGCAGCCCACGGACAGGGGGATTGGAAAAACTGTTTTTT
CDR3aa: CASSPRTGGLEKLFF

abundance: many
v_gene: TRBV9
d_gene: TRBD2
j_gene: TRBJ2-3
CDR3nt: TGTGCCAGCAGCTTGGGACTAGCGGGAGTGGGCCGCACAGATACGCAGTATTTT
CDR3aa: CASSLGLAGVGRTDTQYF

abundance: few
v_gene: TRBV6-6
d_gene: -
j_gene: TRBJ2-3
CDR3nt: TGTGCCAGCTTGGGGCGCACAGATACGCAGTATTTT
CDR3aa: CASLGRTDTQYF

abundance: many
v_gene: TRBV9
d_gene: TRBD2
j_gene: TRBJ2-7
CDR3nt: TGTGCCAGCAGCGCCGGGACTACTTCCTACGAGCAGTACTTC
CDR3aa: CASSAGTTSYEQYF

abundance: many
v_gene: TRBV4-3
d_gene: -
j_gene: TRBJ1-2
CDR3nt: TGCGCCAGCAGCCAAGATAGAGGCGGCGGGGGTGGCTACACCTTC
CDR3aa: CASSQDRGGGGGYTF

abundance: many
v_gene: TRBV7-9
d_gene: TRBD1
j_gene: TRBJ2-2
CDR3nt: TGTGCCAGCAGGCGACAGGGTTTGGTGGCCGGGGAGCTGTTTTTT
CDR3aa: CASRRQGLVAGELFF

abundance: many
v_gene: TRBV19
d_gene: TRBD1
j_gene: TRBJ1-1
CDR3nt: TGTGCCAGTAGTATGGGACAGTTTGAAGCTTTCTTT
CDR3aa: CASSMGQFEAFF

abundance: many
v_gene: TRBV11-2
d_gene: TRBD2
j_gene: TRBJ2-3
CDR3nt: TGTGCCAGCAGCTGGGGTAGCGGGGGCCCCGGGTATTTT
CDR3aa: CASSWGSGGPGYF

abundance: many
v_gene: TRBV7-9
d_gene: TRBD1
j_gene: TRBJ1-3
CDR3nt: TGTGCCAGCAGCTTGACACAGGGGAACACCATATATTTT
CDR3aa: CASSLTQGNTIYF

abundance: many
v_gene: TRBV28
d_gene: TRBD1
j_gene: TRBJ1-4
CDR3nt: TGTGCCAGCAGTTTGCGGGACAGCCCTATTCGGGAAAAACTGTTTTTT
CDR3aa: CASSLRDSPIREKLFF

abundance: many
v_gene: TRBV6-6
d_gene: -
j_gene: TRBJ1-1
CDR3nt: TGTGCCAGCAGCCAGGGTCAGAACACTGAAGCTTTCTTT
CDR3aa: CASSQGQNTEAFF

abundance: few
v_gene: TRBV5-1
d_gene: -
j_gene: TRBJ2-1
CDR3nt: TGCGCCAGCAGCTTGAGCGGAGGGTGGGGTGAGCAGTTCTTC
CDR3aa: CASSLSGGWGEQFF

abundance: many
v_gene: TRBV7-2
d_gene: -
j_gene: TRBJ2-7
CDR3nt: TGTGCCAGCAGCCTGCAGCGAGCACTTGGCTACGAGCAGTACTTC
CDR3aa: CASSLQRALGYEQYF

abundance: many
v_gene: TRBV7-3
d_gene: -
j_gene: TRBJ2-1
CDR3nt: TGTGCCAGCAGCTTAAGATTGCGGGGCTCCTACAATGAGCAGTTCTTC
CDR3aa: CASSLRLRGSYNEQFF

abundance: few
v_gene: TRBV4-3
d_gene: TRBD2
j_gene: TRBJ2-1
CDR3nt: TGCGCCAGCAGCCAAGGGGCGGGGGGGTTGGATGAGCAGTTCTTC
CDR3aa: CASSQGAGGLDEQFF

abundance: few
v_gene: TRBV5-1
d_gene: TRBD2
j_gene: TRBJ2-7
CDR3nt: TGCGCCAGCAGCAGGTCACTAGCGGGAGGGTCCAACGAGCAGTACTTC
CDR3aa: CASSRSLAGGSNEQYF

abundance: many
v_gene: TRBV7-6
d_gene: TRBD2
j_gene: TRBJ2-3
CDR3nt: TGTGCCAGCAGCTTGTACCCATCGACTAGCGGGAGTACAGATACGCAGTATTTT
CDR3aa: CASSLYPSTSGSTDTQYF

abundance: many
v_gene: TRBV7-2
d_gene: TRBD1
j_gene: TRBJ1-6
CDR3nt: TGTGCCAGCAGCCCGGACAGGCTCCAACCCCTCCACTTT
CDR3aa: CASSPDRLQPLHF

abundance: many
v_gene: TRBV4-3
d_gene: -
j_gene: TRBJ1-1
CDR3nt: TGCGCCAGCAGCCAAGTACAGAAAAACACTGAAGCTTTCTTT
CDR3aa: CASSQVQKNTEAFF

abundance: many
v_gene: TRBV11-2
d_gene: -
j_gene: TRBJ1-1
CDR3nt: TGTGCCAGCAGCCCCCTAACGGGTGAAGCTTTCTTT
CDR3aa: CASSPLTGEAFF

abundance: many
v_gene: TRBV28
d_gene: -
j_gene: TRBJ1-6
CDR3nt: TGTGCCACCAGAAAAGCAGGTCTCAGCTCCTATAATTCACCCCTCCACTTT
CDR3aa: CATRKAGLSSYNSPLHF

abundance: many
v_gene: TRBV30
d_gene: -
j_gene: TRBJ2-3
CDR3nt: TGTGCCTGGAGAGTCGGTGGAGGCCCGTTGGTCACAGATACGCAGTATTTT
CDR3aa: CAWRVGGGPLVTDTQYF

abundance: many
v_gene: TRBV18
d_gene: TRBD1
j_gene: TRBJ1-2
CDR3nt: TGTGCCAGCTCACCCACAGGGGAGATTGACTATGGCTACACCTTC
CDR3aa: CASSPTGEIDYGYTF

abundance: -
v_gene: TRBV11-2
d_gene: -
j_gene: TRBJ2-4
CDR3nt: TGTGCCAGCAGCCGACTTCGCGGGGAAGCCAAAAACATTCAGTACTTC
CDR3aa: CASSRLRGEAKNIQYF

abundance: many
v_gene: TRBV5-4
d_gene: TRBD1
j_gene: TRBJ2-5
CDR3nt: TGTGCCAGCAGTCAGACAGGGGTGGAGACCCAGTACTTC
CDR3aa: CASSQTGVETQYF

abundance: few
v_gene: TRBV7-8
d_gene: -
j_gene: TRBJ2-7
CDR3nt: TGTGCCAGCAGCCCCACAGACCTAAACTACGAGCAGTACTTC
CDR3aa: CASSPTDLNYEQYF

abundance: many
v_gene: TRBV7-2
d_gene: TRBD2
j_gene: TRBJ2-5
CDR3nt: TGTGCCAGCAGCTTAACTAGCGGGGGGGTCCAAGAGACCCAGTACTTC
CDR3aa: CASSLTSGGVQETQYF

abundance: many
v_gene: TRBV6-1
d_gene: TRBD2
j_gene: TRBJ2-5
CDR3nt: TGTGCCAGCAAGGGACTAGCACGAGAGACCCAGTACTTC
CDR3aa: CASKGLARETQYF

abundance: many
v_gene: TRBV7-3
d_gene: -
j_gene: TRBJ2-3
CDR3nt: TGTGCCAGCAGCCCAGGGTTCACAGATACGCAGTATTTT
CDR3aa: CASSPGFTDTQYF

abundance: many
v_gene: TRBV19
d_gene: TRBD1
j_gene: TRBJ2-3
CDR3nt: TGTGCCAGTTTAGGGGGCATCACAGATACGCAGTATTTT
CDR3aa: CASLGGITDTQYF

abundance: many
v_gene: TRBV6-5
d_gene: -
j_gene: TRBJ2-7
CDR3nt: TGTGCCAGCAGGCTACTTGACAGGTTGGGGGAGCAGTACTTC
CDR3aa: CASRLLDRLGEQYF

abundance: many
v_gene: TRBV5-4
d_gene: -
j_gene: TRBJ2-1
CDR3nt: TGTGCCAGCAGCCTACCAGGGGAAGGTCGGCAGTTCTTC
CDR3aa: CASSLPGEGRQFF

abundance: many
v_gene: TRBV30
d_gene: -
j_gene: TRBJ2-2
CDR3nt: TGTGCCGGACACGAAACGAACACCGGGGAGCTGTTTTTT
CDR3aa: CAGHETNTGELFF

abundance: many
v_gene: TRBV19
d_gene: -
j_gene: TRBJ2-1
CDR3nt: TGTGCCAGTAGCAATTCCATCCGGAGAACCAATGAGCAGTTCTTC
CDR3aa: CASSNSIRRTNEQFF

abundance: many
v_gene: TRBV28
d_gene: -
j_gene: TRBJ2-7
CDR3nt: TGTGCCAGCAGTTTTGGAGGGGCCGCCTACGAGCAGTACTTC
CDR3aa: CASSFGGAAYEQYF